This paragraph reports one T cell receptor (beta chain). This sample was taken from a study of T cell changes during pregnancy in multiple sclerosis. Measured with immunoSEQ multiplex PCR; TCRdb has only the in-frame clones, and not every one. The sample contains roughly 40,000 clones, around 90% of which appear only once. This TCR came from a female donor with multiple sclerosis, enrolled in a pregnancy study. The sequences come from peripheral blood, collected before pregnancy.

Here the CDR3 DNA reads TGTGCCAGCAGTCTAGGGCGGGACAGGACGGGAAATGAGCAGTTCTTC. Translated, it gives CASSLGRDRTGNEQFF. The chain links TRBV28 to TRBJ2-1; 8 positions match TRBD1. CDR1 and CDR2 (germline): MDHEN, SYDVKM. The CDR3 spans 16 residues. With V trimmed by 5 bases and J by 7 bases, 13 bases remained unmatched. The whole variable domain, remainder taken from reference TRBV28 and TRBJ2-1, is DVKVTQSSRYLVKRTGEKVFLECVQDMDHENMFWYRQDPGLGLRLIYFSYDVKMKEKGDIPEGYSVSREKKERFSLILESASTNQTSMYLCASSLGRDRTGNEQFFGPGTRLTVL.